The clone carrying this T cell receptor beta chain occurred many times. Its antigen is still unknown. The size of this beta chain means little, since it is a stray read in a library made for alpha chains. This sample was included in a study of spatial heterogeneity in lung cancer. Study at large: The count of detected beta-chain sequences consistently exceeded that of alpha-chain sequences. Raw reads showed each unique TCR and UMI combination turning up more than ten times on average. Study-level points and caveats: Tracking of tumor mutation counts was seen in expanded intratumoral alpha and beta TCR counts.

The time point: sample taken at primary tumor resection. Untreated early-stage non-small cell lung cancer patients, approximately 76 in total, were the donors. Whole RNA was taken from tumor, nontumor lung or frozen PBMC; it was then sequenced unsorted. TCRdb re-called the 5' RACE reads through MiXCR, storing one row per CDR3 protein. In the table there are under 15,000 distinct CDR3 sequences, approximately 4.5% of which are singletons. This CDR3 contains 16 residues. Trimming at V came to 4 bases and at J to 2 bases, leaving 6 bases not matched to a gene. The V gene's germline CDR1 is SNHLY and CDR2 FYNNEI.

This chain links TRBV2 with TRBJ1-3; TRBD1 aligns across 9 bases. This TCR was sampled from a female donor with early-stage non-small cell lung cancer. The sample was lung tumor tissue, taken at surgery. Here the CDR3 reads CASSAQGALTGNTIYF. CDR3 DNA: TGTGCCAGCAGTGCACAGGGGGCACTGACTGGAAACACCATATATTTT. Together with reference TRBV2 and TRBJ1-3, the CDR3 gives the full variable domain: EPEVTQTPSHQVTQMGQEVILRCVPISNHLYFYWYRQILGQKVEFLVSFYNNEISEKSEIFDDQFSVERPDGSNFTLKIRSTKLEDSAMYFCASSAQGALTGNTIYFGEGSWLTVV.